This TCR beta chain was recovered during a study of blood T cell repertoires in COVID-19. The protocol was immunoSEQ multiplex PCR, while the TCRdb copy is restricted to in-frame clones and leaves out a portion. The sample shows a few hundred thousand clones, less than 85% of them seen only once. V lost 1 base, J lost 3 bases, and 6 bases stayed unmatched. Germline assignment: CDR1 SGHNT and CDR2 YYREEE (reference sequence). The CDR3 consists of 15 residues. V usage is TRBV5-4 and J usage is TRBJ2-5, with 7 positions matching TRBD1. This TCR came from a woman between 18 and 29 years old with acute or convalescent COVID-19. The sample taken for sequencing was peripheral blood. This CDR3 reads CASSLPNDREETQYF. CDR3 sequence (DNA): TGTGCCAGCAGCTTGCCCAACGACAGGGAAGAGACCCAGTACTTC.